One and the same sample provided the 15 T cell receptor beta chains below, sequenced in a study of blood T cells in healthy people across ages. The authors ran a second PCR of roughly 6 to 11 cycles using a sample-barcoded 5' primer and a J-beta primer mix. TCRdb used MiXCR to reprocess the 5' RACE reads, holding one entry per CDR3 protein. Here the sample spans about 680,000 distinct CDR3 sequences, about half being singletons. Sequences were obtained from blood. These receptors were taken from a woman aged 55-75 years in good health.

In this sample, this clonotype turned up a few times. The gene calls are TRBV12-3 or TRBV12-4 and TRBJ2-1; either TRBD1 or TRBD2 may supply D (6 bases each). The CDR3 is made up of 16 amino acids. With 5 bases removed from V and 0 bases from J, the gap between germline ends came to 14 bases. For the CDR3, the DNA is TGTGCCAGCAGTCCCCCGGGGGCTTACTCCTACAATGAGCAGTTCTTC. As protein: CASSPPGAYSYNEQFF.

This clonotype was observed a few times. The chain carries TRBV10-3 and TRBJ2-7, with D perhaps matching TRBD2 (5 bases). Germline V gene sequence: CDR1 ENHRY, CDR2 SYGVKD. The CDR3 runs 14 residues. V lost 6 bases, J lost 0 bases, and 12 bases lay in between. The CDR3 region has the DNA TGTGCCATCAGACTCCGGGATAGCTCCTACGAGCAGTACTTC. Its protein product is CAIRLRDSSYEQYF.

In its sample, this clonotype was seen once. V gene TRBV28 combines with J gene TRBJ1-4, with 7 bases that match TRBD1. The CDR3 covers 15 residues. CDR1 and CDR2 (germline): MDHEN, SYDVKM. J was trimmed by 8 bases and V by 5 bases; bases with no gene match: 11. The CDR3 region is CASSPQTGNREKLFF. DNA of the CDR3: TGTGCCAGCAGTCCCCAGACAGGGAATCGAGAAAAACTGTTTTTT.

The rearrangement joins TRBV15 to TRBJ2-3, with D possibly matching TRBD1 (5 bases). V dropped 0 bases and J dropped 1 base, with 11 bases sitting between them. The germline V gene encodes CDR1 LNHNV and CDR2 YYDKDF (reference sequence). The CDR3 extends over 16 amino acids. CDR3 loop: CATSRDWGEGTDTQYF. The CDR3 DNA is TGTGCCACCAGCAGAGATTGGGGCGAGGGCACAGATACGCAGTATTTT.

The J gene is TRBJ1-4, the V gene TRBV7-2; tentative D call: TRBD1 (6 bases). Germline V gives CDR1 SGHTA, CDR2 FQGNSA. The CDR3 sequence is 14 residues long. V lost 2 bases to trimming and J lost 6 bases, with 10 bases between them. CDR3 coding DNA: TGTGCCAGCAGCTTATGGGGGGCTGATGAAAAACTGTTTTTT. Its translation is CASSLWGADEKLFF.

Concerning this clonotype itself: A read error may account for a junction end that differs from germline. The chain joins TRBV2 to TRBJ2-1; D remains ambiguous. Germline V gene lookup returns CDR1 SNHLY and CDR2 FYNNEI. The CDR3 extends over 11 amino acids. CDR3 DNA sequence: TGTGCCGGCAGTGAATTCTTTGAGCAGTTCTTC. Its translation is CAGSEFFEQFF.

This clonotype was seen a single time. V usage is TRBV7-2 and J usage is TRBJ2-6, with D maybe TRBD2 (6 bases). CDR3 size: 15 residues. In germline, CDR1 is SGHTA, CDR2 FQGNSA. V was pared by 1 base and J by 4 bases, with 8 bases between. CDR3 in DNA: TGTGCCAGCAGCTTAGTTGCGGGAGGGGCCAACGTCCTGACTTTC. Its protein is CASSLVAGGANVLTF.

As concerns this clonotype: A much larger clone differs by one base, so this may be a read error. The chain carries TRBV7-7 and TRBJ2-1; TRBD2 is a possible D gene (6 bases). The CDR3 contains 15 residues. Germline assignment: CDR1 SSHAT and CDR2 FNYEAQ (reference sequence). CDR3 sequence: CASGLGTGSYNEQFF. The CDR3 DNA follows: TGTGCTAGCGGCTTAGGGACGGGGTCCTACAATGAGCAGTTCTTC. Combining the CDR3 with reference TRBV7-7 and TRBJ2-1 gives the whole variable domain GAGVSQSPRYKVTKRGQDVTLRCDPISSHATLYWYQQALGQGPEFLTYFNYEAQPDKSGLPSDRFSAERPEGSISTLTIQRTEQRDSAMYRCASGLGTGSYNEQFFGPGTRLTVL.

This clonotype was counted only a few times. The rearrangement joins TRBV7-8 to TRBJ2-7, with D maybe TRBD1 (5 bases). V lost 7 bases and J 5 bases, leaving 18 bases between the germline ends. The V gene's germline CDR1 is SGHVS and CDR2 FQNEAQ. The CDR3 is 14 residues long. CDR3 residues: CASNLRASRDEQYF. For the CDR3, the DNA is TGTGCCAGCAACCTCCGGGCCAGCAGGGACGAGCAGTACTTC.

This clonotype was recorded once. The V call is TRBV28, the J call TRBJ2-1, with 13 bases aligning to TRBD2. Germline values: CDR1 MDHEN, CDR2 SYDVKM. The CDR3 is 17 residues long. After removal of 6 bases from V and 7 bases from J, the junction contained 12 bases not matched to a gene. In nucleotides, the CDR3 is TGTGCCAGCAGGGACCGAGGACTAGCGGGAGTGACGAATGAGCAGTTCTTC. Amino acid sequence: CASRDRGLAGVTNEQFF.

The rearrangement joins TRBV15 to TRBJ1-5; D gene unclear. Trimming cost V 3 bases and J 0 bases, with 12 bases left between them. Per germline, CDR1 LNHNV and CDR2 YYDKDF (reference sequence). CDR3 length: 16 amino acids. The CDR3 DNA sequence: TGTGCCACCAGCAGGGGATGGGGTGTTAGCAATCAGCCCCAGCATTTT. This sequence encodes CATSRGWGVSNQPQHF.

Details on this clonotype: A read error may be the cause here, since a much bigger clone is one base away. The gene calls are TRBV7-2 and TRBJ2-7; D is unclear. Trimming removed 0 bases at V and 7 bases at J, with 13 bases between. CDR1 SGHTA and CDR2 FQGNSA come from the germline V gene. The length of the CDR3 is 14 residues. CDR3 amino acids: CASSLATDYNEQYF. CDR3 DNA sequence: TGTGCCAGCAGCTTAGCCACGGATTACAATGAGCAGTACTTC.

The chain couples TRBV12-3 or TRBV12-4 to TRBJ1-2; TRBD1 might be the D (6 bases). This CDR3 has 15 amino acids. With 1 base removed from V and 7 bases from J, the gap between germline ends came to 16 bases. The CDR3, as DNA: TGTGCCAGCAGTTTAGAAATGTCAGGGGTTGGTGGCTACACCTTC. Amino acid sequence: CASSLEMSGVGGYTF.

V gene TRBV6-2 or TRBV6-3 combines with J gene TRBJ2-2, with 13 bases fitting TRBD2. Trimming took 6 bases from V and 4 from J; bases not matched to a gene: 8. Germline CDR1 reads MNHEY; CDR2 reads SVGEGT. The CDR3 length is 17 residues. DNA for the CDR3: TGTGCCAGCAGCCATGGACTAGCGGGAGTAGGCACCGGGGAGCTGTTTTTT. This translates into CASSHGLAGVGTGELFF.

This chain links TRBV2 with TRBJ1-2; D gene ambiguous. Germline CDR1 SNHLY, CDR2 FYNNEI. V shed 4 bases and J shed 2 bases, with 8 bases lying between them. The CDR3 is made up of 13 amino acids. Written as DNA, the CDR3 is TGTGCCAGCAGTGGACTCTCGAACTATGGCTACACCTTC. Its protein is CASSGLSNYGYTF.